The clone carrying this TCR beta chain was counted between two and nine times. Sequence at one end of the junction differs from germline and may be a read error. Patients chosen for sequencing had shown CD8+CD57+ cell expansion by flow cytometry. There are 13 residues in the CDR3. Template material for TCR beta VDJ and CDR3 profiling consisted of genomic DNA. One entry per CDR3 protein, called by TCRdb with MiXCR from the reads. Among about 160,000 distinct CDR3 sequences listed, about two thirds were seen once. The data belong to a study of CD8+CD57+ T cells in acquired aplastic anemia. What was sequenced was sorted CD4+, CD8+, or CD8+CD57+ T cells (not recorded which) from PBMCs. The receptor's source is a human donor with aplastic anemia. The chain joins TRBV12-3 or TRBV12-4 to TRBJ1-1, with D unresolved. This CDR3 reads CAISEKTNTEAFF. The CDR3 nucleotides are TGTGCCATCAGTGAGAAAACGAACACTGAAGCTTTCTTT.